The 9 T cell receptor beta chains given below trace back to one sample, sequenced in a study of cytomegalovirus exposure and HLA in healthy donors. 60 Vbeta and 13 Jbeta primers were used in PCR. Sequencing used immunoSEQ multiplex PCR; TCRdb keeps in-frame clones, though not all of them. The data show around 200,000 clones, 75% to 85% seen once. The sample consisted of PBMCs. These receptors were collected from a woman aged 45 to 65 in good health and CMV-seronegative.

The rearrangement uses TRBV28 and TRBJ1-4; TRBD1 aligns across 7 bases. The length of the CDR3 is 13 residues. In germline, CDR1 is MDHEN, CDR2 SYDVKM. The V gene end was trimmed by 5 bases and the J gene end by 12 bases; junction bases not matched to a gene: 9. In nucleotides, the CDR3 is TGTGCCAGCAGTCGGACAGGCCGGGGTGAACTGTTTTTT. It yields the protein CASSRTGRGELFF.

CDR3 amino acids: CASSPASGRANTGELFF. For the CDR3, the DNA is TGCGCCAGTTCGCCAGCTAGCGGGAGGGCGAACACCGGGGAGCTGTTTTTT. The rearrangement joins TRBV5-1 to TRBJ2-2; 12 nucleotides agree with TRBD2. The CDR3 length is 17 residues. J was trimmed by 0 bases and V by 8 bases; bases with no gene match: 8. CDR1 SGHRS and CDR2 YFSETQ come from the germline V gene.

V and J are TRBV7-3 and TRBJ2-1; 14 bases agree with TRBD2. The germline V gene has CDR1 SGHTA and CDR2 FQGTGA. V gave up 1 base and J gave up 10 bases; unmatched junction bases: 9. The CDR3 has 17 residues. The CDR3 nucleotides read TGTGCCAGCAGCTTAATCGGGACTAGCGGGAGTCAAATGGAGCAGTTCTTC. Translation gives CASSLIGTSGSQMEQFF.

This clone has more than one count but fewer than ten. The CDR3 coding sequence is TGTGCCAGCAGCGTAGGAGGCCTTTCCTACGAGCAGTACTTC. Amino acids: CASSVGGLSYEQYF. This chain joins TRBV9 and TRBJ2-7; D remains ambiguous. Germline V gene lookup returns CDR1 SGDLS and CDR2 YYNGEE. The CDR3 is made up of 14 amino acids. Trimming cost V 0 bases and J 1 base, with 8 bases left between them. Variable domain in full (rest from reference TRBV9 and TRBJ2-7): DSGVTQTPKHLITATGQRVTLRCSPRSGDLSVYWYQQSLDQGLQFLIQYYNGEERAKGNILERFSAQQFPDLHSELNLSSLELGDSALYFCASSVGGLSYEQYFGPGTRLTVT.

The chain couples TRBV5-8 to TRBJ2-7; no definite D call. The CDR3 totals 14 residues. The ends were cut back, 1 base at V and 1 base at J, with 9 bases in the middle. Per the germline V gene, CDR1 is SGHTS and CDR2 is YDEGEE. The CDR3 region has the DNA TGTGCCAGCAGCTTGTATGCAGTATCCTACGAGCAGTACTTC. This encodes CASSLYAVSYEQYF.

This clone was seen a handful of times. The chain couples TRBV19 to TRBJ2-1; 7 bases fit TRBD2. Germline V CDR1 and CDR2: LNHDA, SQIVND (reference sequence). Trimming at V came to 8 bases and at J to 2 bases, leaving 6 bases not matched to a gene. This CDR3 has 14 amino acids. The CDR3 protein is CASVPSGPYNEQFF. The DNA for the CDR3 is TGTGCCAGTGTTCCTAGCGGTCCCTACAATGAGCAGTTCTTC.

The V call is TRBV27, the J call TRBJ1-5; D perhaps matches TRBD1 (5 bases). The CDR3 has 14 residues. Germline lookup yields CDR1 MNHEY and CDR2 SMNVEV (reference sequence). V lost 4 bases to trimming and J lost 6 bases, with 13 bases between them. The CDR3 DNA reads as TGTGCCAGCAGTTGGGGAGGGGCACGTCAGCCCCAGCATTTT. As protein: CASSWGGARQPQHF.

The rearrangement uses TRBV10-1 and TRBJ1-1; D gene uncertain. Trimming cost V 4 bases and J 1 base, with 7 bases left between them. The CDR3 runs 13 residues. The germline V gene has CDR1 WNHNN and CDR2 SYGVQD (reference sequence). CDR3 in DNA: TGCGCCAGCAGTGCAACAGAGAACACTGAAGCTTTCTTT. This sequence encodes CASSATENTEAFF.

CDR3 in amino acids: CSVCSENTDTQYF. The DNA for the CDR3 is TGCAGCGTTTGTAGCGAAAACACAGATACGCAGTATTTT. This chain uses TRBV29-1 with TRBJ2-3, with a weak D call TRBD2 (5 bases). The CDR3 has 13 residues. In germline, CDR1 is SQVTM, CDR2 ANQGSEA. Trimming took 5 bases from V and 2 from J, leaving 11 bases between them.